Below are 4 T cell receptor beta chains sequenced from a single sample in a study of CD8+CD57+ T cells in acquired aplastic anemia. TCR beta VDJ and CDR3 profiles were obtained from a genomic DNA template. TCRdb passed the reads through MiXCR, listing each CDR3 protein once. The table shows roughly 160,000 distinct CDR3 sequences, with 55% to 80% occurring only once. The sample consisted of sorted CD4+, CD8+, or CD8+CD57+ T cells (not recorded which) from PBMCs. All receptors derive from a human donor in good health.

The chain couples TRBV7-2 to TRBJ1-5; the D is unclear. CDR3 length: 13 amino acids. Trimming removed 1 base at V and 7 bases at J, with 8 bases between. Germline V gene sequence: CDR1 SGHTA, CDR2 FQGNSA. CDR3 protein: CASSLVREQPQHF. The CDR3 DNA is TGTGCCAGCAGCTTAGTGAGAGAACAGCCCCAGCATTTT.

This chain connects TRBV5-1 to TRBJ2-5; 8 nucleotides align to TRBD2. Looked up from germline, CDR1 is SGHRS and CDR2 is YFSETQ. Trimming took 4 bases from V and 4 from J; bases not matched to a gene: 18. This CDR3 has 18 amino acids. DNA of the CDR3: TGCGCCAGCAGCCTTGGGGGTTTACTAGCGGCTTTGGGAGAGACCCAGTACTTC. Encoded protein: CASSLGGLLAALGETQYF. Full variable domain (missing parts from reference TRBV5-1 and TRBJ2-5): KAGVTQTPRYLIKTRGQQVTLSCSPISGHRSVSWYQQTPGQGLQFLFEYFSETQRNKGNFPGRFSGRQFSNSRSEMNVSTLELGDSALYLCASSLGGLLAALGETQYFGPGTRLLVL.

This clonotype was detected once. The rearrangement uses TRBV19 and TRBJ2-5; D is ambiguous. The V gene lost 11 bases and the J gene lost 3 bases, with 7 bases spanning the gap. This CDR3 contains 10 residues. Germline-derived CDR1 and CDR2 are LNHDA and SQIVND (reference sequence). As DNA, the CDR3 is TGTGCCTGCCAGGAAGAGACCCAGTACTTC. It specifies CACQEETQYF.

CDR3 residues: CASLRDRGSASNQPQHF. DNA of the CDR3: TGTGCCAGCCTGCGGGACAGGGGATCCGCTAGCAATCAGCCCCAGCATTTT. This sequence joins TRBV2 and TRBJ1-5, with TRBD1 matching 10 bases. V trimming: 8 bases; J trimming: 0 bases; junction bases outside the gene matches: 10. The CDR3 is 17 residues long. Germline CDR1 is SNHLY and CDR2 is FYNNEI.